The clone carrying this T cell receptor beta chain was seen more than once but under ten times. The data were taken from a study of early T cells in non-severe SARS-CoV-2 infection. The CDR3 totals 17 residues. From germline, CDR1 is MNHNS and CDR2 SASEGT. V was pared by 5 bases and J by 0 bases, with 4 bases of the junction left unmatched. Attachment of unique molecular identifiers was made to individual cDNA molecules. MiXCR, run by TCRdb on the 5' RACE reads, gives a single entry per CDR3 protein. The sample shows approximately 90,000 distinct CDR3 sequences, about 15% of them seen only once. The rearrangement uses TRBV6-1 and TRBJ2-2, with TRBD2 matching over 12 bases. The sequences come from whole blood, collected at baseline. The clonotype comes from an adult who was a healthcare worker with PCR-confirmed SARS-CoV-2 infection or an uninfected control (not recorded which). CDR3 DNA: TGTGCCAGCAGTCCGCTAGCGGGAGGGCCGAACACCGGGGAGCTGTTTTTT. It codes for CASSPLAGGPNTGELFF.